In this sample, the clone carrying this T cell receptor (beta chain) turned up many times. The target antigen is unknown. This specimen belongs to a study of human T cells and chemical hapten exposure. As for the study in general: Per-sample TCR yield variability stemmed mainly from small pooled library volume differences.

Broader study findings: With DPC sensitization, TCRs exceeding 1 in 1000 frequency showed no change.

The CDR3 has 17 amino acids. CDR1 and CDR2 (germline): MGHRA, YSYEKL. V gave up 0 bases and J gave up 2 bases, with 16 bases separating them. It was unfractionated whole blood from which total RNA was extracted. The library attached unique molecular identifiers to individual cDNA molecules. TCRdb ran MiXCR on the 5' RACE reads and lists one entry per CDR3 protein. The sample includes 150,000 or so distinct CDR3 sequences, roughly 4% of them seen just once. This clonotype originated in a female donor in good health. The V and J genes are TRBV4-1 and TRBJ1-2; the D gene is possibly TRBD1 (5 bases). CDR3 region: CASSQDPPGALNYGYTF. The CDR3 nucleotides are TGCGCCAGCAGCCAAGACCCCCCCGGGGCCCTCAACTATGGCTACACCTTC.